The T cell receptor (beta chain) under discussion was sequenced for a study of molecular identifiers for immune sequencing clone quantification. Study-wide points: Reports indicate spiked Jurkat TCR RNA from one cell could be found among roughly 950,000 naive cells.

This CDR3 has 12 amino acids. Germline V CDR1 and CDR2: MDHEN, SYDVKM. Trimming took off 5 bases at V and 4 bases at J, with 8 bases between the two ends. This clonotype was detected ten times or more. Its specificity is unknown. Making the bulk TCR libraries relied on previously described methods and listed TCR primers. TCRdb processed the PCR reads anew with MiXCR; each CDR3 protein has one entry. The sample shows 550,000 to 750,000 distinct CDR3 sequences, nearly 20% of them seen only once. Input material: naive CD8+ T cells from blood, with Jurkat cell RNA spiked in. Indicated subset: FACS-sorted CD8+CD4-CCR7+CD45RA+ naive T cells. The clonotype comes from a human donor in good health. Some libraries in this study had Jurkat cell RNA spiked in. This chain uses TRBV28 with TRBJ1-1, with D hard to call. The CDR3 reads CASSKGGTEAFF. The CDR3 region has the DNA TGTGCCAGCAGTAAGGGAGGCACTGAAGCTTTCTTT.